The clone carrying this T cell receptor (beta chain) occurred a few times. Its antigen remains unknown. This entry comes from a study of T-cell memory formation after mild COVID-19. TCRdb reanalysed the 5' RACE reads using MiXCR and keeps one entry per CDR3 protein. The sample holds 130,000 to 150,000 distinct CDR3 sequences; approximately 21% are singletons and the top ten take under 2.5%. The germline V gene has CDR1 MNHEY and CDR2 SVGAGI. V was shortened by 6 bases and J by 3 bases, with 9 bases between the two germline ends. The CDR3 runs 12 residues. Findings and limits, study-wide: CD8+ contracting clones occupied EMRA, while CD4+ ones occupied mainly CM and EM. Nothing showed for sure that second-wave clones peaking on day 37 were SARS-CoV-2 specific.

The gene calls are TRBV6-5 and TRBJ2-7; D uncertain. Material for sequencing was PBMCs or a T cell subset sorted from them (not recorded which). The source of this sequence is an adult woman who had mild COVID-19 (a few samples of this study predate the infection). Cell type and time point are not known. The CDR3 is CASSRPNYEQYF. DNA for the CDR3: TGTGCCAGCAGCCGGCCAAACTACGAGCAGTACTTC.